This T cell receptor beta chain was recorded in a study of T cells in localized non-small cell lung cancer. The table came from immunoSEQ multiplex PCR; TCRdb's copy has only in-frame clones and leaves some out. The sample holds a few thousand clones, approximately 24% seen once. Germline loops: CDR1 SGHNT, CDR2 YENEEA. The CDR3 is made up of 16 amino acids. J was trimmed by 4 bases and V by 1 base; bases with no gene match: 9. This specimen consisted of normal lung tissue next to the tumor, obtained before any cancer treatment. The clonotype was recovered from a male donor aged 60 or over with stage I lung adenocarcinoma. The chain combines TRBV11-3 with TRBJ1-2; 7 bases agree with TRBD1. The DNA for the CDR3 is TGTGCCAGCAGCTTAGGGTTGACAGGGAGCATCTATGGCTACACCTTC. This codes for CASSLGLTGSIYGYTF.